This T cell receptor beta chain was documented in a study of T cell responses to AZD1222 COVID-19 vaccine. Notes on the study in general: Two AZD1222 administrations were followed by greater Spike-specific TCR breadth and depth. Nearly half of the spike-specific TCRs reportedly recognize variant regions that carry no mutations.

Trimming removed 5 bases from V and 5 bases from J; junction bases left unmatched: 6. There are 14 residues in the CDR3. Germline CDR1 reads SGHKS; CDR2 reads YYEKEE (reference sequence). About this clone itself: The antigen remains undetermined.

Assay used: immunoSEQ multiplex PCR; TCRdb lists only in-frame clones, some missing. The data hold about 130,000 clones, with just over 90% observed a single time. Source: peripheral blood, taken 28 days after the second AZD1222 dose. This sequence joins TRBV5-5 and TRBJ2-1, with 8 nucleotides matching TRBD1. The receptor was derived from an adult who received the AZD1222 COVID-19 vaccine. Here the CDR3 reads CASSRDRRDNEQFF. In DNA form, the CDR3 reads TGTGCCAGCAGTAGGGACAGGAGGGACAATGAGCAGTTCTTC.